This passage covers 10 T cell receptor beta chains from one sample sequenced in a study of T cells in Graves' hyperthyroidism and ophthalmopathy. Amplified TCR beta CDR3 regions came from RNA transcripts. Primed by the HTBI set, a first-round RT-PCR was run on the TCR CDR3. Via MiXCR, TCRdb re-called the multiplex PCR reads, giving one row per CDR3 protein. The data hold hundreds of thousands of distinct CDR3 sequences, with 38% observed a single time. The sequenced material came from blood. These receptors were obtained from a man between 18 and 29 years old with Graves' hyperthyroidism.

There are many counts of this clonotype. The chain is built from TRBV29-1 and TRBJ2-7, with D tentatively TRBD1 or TRBD2 (5 bases each). CDR1 and CDR2 (germline): SQVTM, ANQGSEA. This CDR3 contains 12 residues. V lost 3 bases and J 5 bases, leaving 11 bases between the germline ends. As DNA, the CDR3 is TGCAGCGTTGACCCTGGGACCAACGAGCAGTACTTC. Amino acid sequence: CSVDPGTNEQYF.

About this clonotype itself: A single base separates this from a much larger clone, so it may be a read error. The J gene is TRBJ1-1, the V gene TRBV7-4; 7 nucleotides match TRBD1. The V segment lost 4 bases and the J segment 6 bases; nucleotides outside the gene matches: 2. Germline-derived CDR1 and CDR2 are SGHVT and SQSDAQ. The CDR3 is 12 amino acids. CDR3 sequence (DNA): TGTGCCAGCAGCTCCGACAGGGCTGAAGCTTTCTTT. This codes for CASSSDRAEAFF.

The chain couples TRBV6-1 to TRBJ1-1; D uncertain. The CDR3 covers 10 residues. The V end lost 7 bases, the J end lost 5 bases, and 5 bases lay between the germline ends. CDR1 is MNHNS and CDR2 is SASEGT in the germline V gene. For the CDR3, the DNA is TGTGCCAGCATGGAGACTGAAGCTTTCTTT. It yields the protein CASMETEAFF.

The chain uses TRBV29-1 and TRBJ1-1, with D tentatively TRBD1 (6 bases). Trimming shortened V by 7 bases and J by 2 bases, and 29 bases separated the two germline ends. CDR1 SQVTM and CDR2 ANQGSEA come from the germline V gene. This CDR3 is 18 amino acids long. The CDR3 is CSGLGGIGSPGTNTEAFF. CDR3 bases: TGCAGCGGACTCGGGGGGATAGGAAGTCCCGGGACAAACACTGAAGCTTTCTTT. The whole variable domain, filled in from reference TRBV29-1 and TRBJ1-1, reads SAVISQKPSRDICQRGTSLTIQCQVDSQVTMMFWYRQQPGQSLTLIATANQGSEATYESGFVIDKFPISRPNLTFSTLTVSNMSPEDSSIYLCSGLGGIGSPGTNTEAFFGQGTRLTVV.

This clonotype was observed a handful of times. This chain uses TRBV19 with TRBJ2-7; D perhaps matches TRBD1 (6 bases). The germline V gene encodes CDR1 LNHDA and CDR2 SQIVND (reference sequence). This CDR3 is built from 15 residues. Trimming removed 8 bases from V and 6 bases from J, with 23 bases in between. CDR3 sequence: CASRGGPGTPVEQYF. CDR3 DNA sequence: TGTGCCAGTCGAGGAGGACCCGGGACACCCGTCGAGCAGTACTTC. The whole variable domain, filled in from reference TRBV19 and TRBJ2-7, reads DGGITQSPKYLFRKEGQNVTLSCEQNLNHDAMYWYRQDPGQGLRLIYYSQIVNDFQKGDIAEGYSVSREKKESFPLTVTSAQKNPTAFYLCASRGGPGTPVEQYFGPGTRLTVT.

This clonotype was observed a handful of times. The chain has TRBV7-2 and TRBJ2-7; 8 bases are shared with TRBD2. Per germline, CDR1 SGHTA and CDR2 FQGNSA. This CDR3 is 16 amino acids long. Trimming cost V 5 bases and J 2 bases; bases outside gene matches: 11. The CDR3 DNA is TGTGCCAGCAGCCCCCGAGGGACTAGAACGACCTACGAGCAGTACTTC. Protein sequence: CASSPRGTRTTYEQYF.

The rearrangement joins TRBV20-1 to TRBJ1-1; the D is unclear. The CDR3 covers 13 residues. Germline V CDR1 and CDR2: DFQATT, SNEGSKA (reference sequence). Trimming took off 8 bases at V and 0 bases at J, with 13 bases between the two ends. The CDR3 region is CSYEGGVNTEAFF. The CDR3 DNA reads as TGCAGTTACGAAGGCGGCGTGAACACTGAAGCTTTCTTT.

Many counts were recorded for this clonotype. The DNA of the CDR3 is TGTGCCAGCAGTGACAGCCCGGATCAGCCCCAGCATTTT. Protein product: CASSDSPDQPQHF. This sequence joins TRBV2 and TRBJ1-5; D unresolved. Deletions cut 3 bases from V and 5 bases from J, with 8 bases between. The CDR3 length is 13 residues. Germline CDR1 reads SNHLY; CDR2 reads FYNNEI.

The V call is TRBV11-2, the J call TRBJ1-4, with a possible D match to TRBD1 (5 bases). Germline assignment: CDR1 SGHAT and CDR2 FQNNGV. V was cut by 2 bases and J by 5 bases, with 9 bases left in between. CDR3 length: 14 residues. The CDR3 DNA reads as TGTGCCAGCAGCTTATGGGACGCCAATGAAAAACTGTTTTTT. Translation: CASSLWDANEKLFF.

This clonotype appeared many times. Written as DNA, the CDR3 is TGTGCCAGCAGCCCCGGACGGGGAAAGGACACTGAAGCTTTCTTT. It specifies CASSPGRGKDTEAFF. The rearrangement links TRBV7-9 to TRBJ1-1; D call uncertain. The CDR3 runs 15 residues. The germline gives CDR1 SEHNR, CDR2 FQNEAQ (reference sequence). V was shortened by 5 bases and J by 3 bases, with 16 bases between the two germline ends.